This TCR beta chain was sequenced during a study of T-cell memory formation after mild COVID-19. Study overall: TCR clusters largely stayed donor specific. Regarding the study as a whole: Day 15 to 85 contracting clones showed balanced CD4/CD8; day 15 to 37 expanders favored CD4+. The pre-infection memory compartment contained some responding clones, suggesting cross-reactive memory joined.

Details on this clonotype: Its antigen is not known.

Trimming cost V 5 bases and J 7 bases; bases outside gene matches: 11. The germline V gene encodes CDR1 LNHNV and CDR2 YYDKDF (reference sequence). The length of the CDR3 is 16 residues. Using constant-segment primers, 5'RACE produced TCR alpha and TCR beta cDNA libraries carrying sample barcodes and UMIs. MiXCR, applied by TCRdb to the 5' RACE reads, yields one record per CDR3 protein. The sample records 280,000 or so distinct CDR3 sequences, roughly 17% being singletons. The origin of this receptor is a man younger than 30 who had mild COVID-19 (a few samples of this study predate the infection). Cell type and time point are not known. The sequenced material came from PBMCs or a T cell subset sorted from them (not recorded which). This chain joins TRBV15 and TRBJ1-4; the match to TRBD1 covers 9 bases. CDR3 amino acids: CATSRGTGSQVEKLFF. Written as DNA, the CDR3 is TGTGCCACCAGCCGGGGGACAGGGAGTCAAGTTGAAAAACTGTTTTTT. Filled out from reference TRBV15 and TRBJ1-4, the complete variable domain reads DAMVIQNPRYQVTQFGKPVTLSCSQTLNHNVMYWYQQKSSQAPKLLFHYYDKDFNNEADTPDNFQSRRPNTSFCFLDIRSPGLGDTAMYLCATSRGTGSQVEKLFFGSGTQLSVL.